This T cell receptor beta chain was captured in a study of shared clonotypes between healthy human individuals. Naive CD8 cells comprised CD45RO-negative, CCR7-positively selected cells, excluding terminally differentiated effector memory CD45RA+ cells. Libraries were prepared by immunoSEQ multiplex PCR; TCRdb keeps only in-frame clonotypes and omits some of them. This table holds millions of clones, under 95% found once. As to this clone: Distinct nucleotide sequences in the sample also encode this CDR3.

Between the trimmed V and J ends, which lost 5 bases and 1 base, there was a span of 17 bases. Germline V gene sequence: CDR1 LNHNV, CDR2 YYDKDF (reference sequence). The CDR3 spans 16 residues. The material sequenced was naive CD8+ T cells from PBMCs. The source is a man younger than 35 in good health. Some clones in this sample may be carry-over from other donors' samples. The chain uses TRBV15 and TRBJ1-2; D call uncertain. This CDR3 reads CATSQWETVINYGYTF. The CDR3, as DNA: TGTGCCACCAGCCAGTGGGAGACGGTGATTAACTATGGCTACACCTTC.